Listed below are T cell receptor beta chains from one sample, sequenced in a study of cytomegalovirus exposure and HLA in healthy donors. Sequencing was performed with immunoSEQ multiplex PCR; in TCRdb, only in-frame clones are kept and a portion is missing. The sample records 150,000 to 200,000 clones, around 82% being singletons. The sequenced sample was PBMCs. The receptor source for this set is a man between 60 and 75 years old in good health and CMV-seronegative. CDR3s include the opening cysteine and the closing phenylalanine or tryptophan. D genes are given only for firm matches. A clone size is listed for some rows: how often the clone was seen (once, few, many), or a class if it is expanded.

abundance	d_gene	v_gene	j_gene	CDR3nt	CDR3aa
NA	NA	TRBV5-6	TRBJ2-5	TGTGCCAGCAGCTCACCCGCGAGCGAAGAGACCCAGTACTTC	CASSSPASEETQYF
NA	NA	TRBV29-1	TRBJ2-3	TGCAGCGTGCGCATGGGGCCAGATACGCAGTATTTT	CSVRMGPDTQYF
once	TRBD1	TRBV27	TRBJ1-3	TGTGCCAGCAGTGGGGACAGGGGCAACACCATATATTTT	CASSGDRGNTIYF
NA	NA	TRBV6-5	TRBJ2-1	TGTGCCAGCAGTCAACCAGGGCGCGATGAGCAGTTCTTC	CASSQPGRDEQFF
NA	TRBD1	TRBV6-5	TRBJ1-4	TGTGCCAGCCGTTCAGGGGGCTTGGAAAAACTGTTTTTT	CASRSGGLEKLFF
NA	NA	TRBV6-1	TRBJ2-6	TGTGCCAGCAGAGTTTCGCCACAGGGGGCCAACGTCCTGACTTTC	CASRVSPQGANVLTF
NA	NA	TRBV5-1	TRBJ1-4	TGCGCCAGCAGCTTGGTGTCAGGGGATAATGAAAAACTGTTTTTT	CASSLVSGDNEKLFF
NA	NA	TRBV13	TRBJ1-1	TGTGCCAGCAGCTTGGGGCCAGGGGCGATGAACACTGAAGCTTTCTTT	CASSLGPGAMNTEAFF
NA	TRBD1	TRBV7-2	TRBJ1-3	TGTGCCAGCAGCTTAGTGGGGACAGTTTCTGGAAACACCATATATTTT	CASSLVGTVSGNTIYF
NA	TRBD1	TRBV29-1	TRBJ2-7	TGCAGCGTTGAAGATCAAGGGACAGAGACCTACGAGCAGTACTTC	CSVEDQGTETYEQYF
NA	TRBD1	TRBV19	TRBJ2-5	TGTGCCAGTAGTATAAGGGGTGGTGGACAGGGCCAGGAGACCCAGTACTTC	CASSIRGGGQGQETQYF
NA	NA	TRBV6-4	TRBJ1-1	TGTGCCAGCAGTGACGCTCCAGGGGCCTGGGCTTTCTTT	CASSDAPGAWAFF
once	NA	TRBV5-1	TRBJ1-2	TGCGCCAGCAGCTTGGAGGGGTCTAACTATGGCTACACCTTC	CASSLEGSNYGYTF
NA	TRBD1	TRBV4-3	TRBJ1-4	TGCGCCAGCAGCCAAGATTTTGACAGGGGTGAAAAACTGTTTTTT	CASSQDFDRGEKLFF
NA	TRBD1	TRBV2	TRBJ1-1	TGTGCCAGCAGTCGGGACAGGGACACTGAAGCTTTCTTT	CASSRDRDTEAFF
NA	TRBD2	TRBV7-9	TRBJ2-7	TGTGCCAGCAGCCCCCGGACTAGCGGGGGGGCCGACGAGCAGTACTTC	CASSPRTSGGADEQYF
NA	TRBD1	TRBV9	TRBJ2-7	TGTGCCAGCAGCGTAGGAGGGGGGGACAGGGGGCAGTACGAGCAGTACTTC	CASSVGGGDRGQYEQYF
NA	TRBD1	TRBV15	TRBJ1-3	TGTGCCACCAGCAGACTCCGACAGGGGGAAAGAAACACCATATATTTT	CATSRLRQGERNTIYF
NA	TRBD1	TRBV15	TRBJ2-7	TGTGCCACCAGCAACAGGGTCGGCAGGGGGCAACACGAGCAGTACTTC	CATSNRVGRGQHEQYF
NA	TRBD1	TRBV27	TRBJ2-7	TGTGCCAGCAGTAAACTACAGGGGTACTCCTACGAGCAGTACTTC	CASSKLQGYSYEQYF
NA	NA	TRBV14	TRBJ1-4	TGTGCCAGCAGCCAGTATTGGGGCGGGGATGAAAAACTGTTTTTT	CASSQYWGGDEKLFF
NA	NA	TRBV28	TRBJ2-7	TGTGCCAGCAGTCCTCACAGAGAGCAGTACTTC	CASSPHREQYF
few	NA	TRBV2	TRBJ1-1	TGTGCCAGCAGTGAGAGCTTTGGGGCCACTGAAGCTTTCTTT	CASSESFGATEAFF
NA	NA	TRBV19	TRBJ1-2	TGTGCCAGTAGGAGCTCCAGAGGATATGGCTACACCTTC	CASRSSRGYGYTF
NA	TRBD1	TRBV4-2	TRBJ2-7	TGTGCCAGCAGCCAAGACCTTGGGGACAGGGGACACTACGAGCAGTACTTC	CASSQDLGDRGHYEQYF
NA	NA	TRBV5-1	TRBJ1-4	TGCGCCAGCCGGGAGCGGCCAGTCATCGAAAAACTGTTTTTT	CASRERPVIEKLFF
NA	NA	TRBV12-2	TRBJ1-6	TGTGCAAGTCGCCCGGGGTCGGGACAGCTTAATTCACCCCTCCACTTT	CASRPGSGQLNSPLHF